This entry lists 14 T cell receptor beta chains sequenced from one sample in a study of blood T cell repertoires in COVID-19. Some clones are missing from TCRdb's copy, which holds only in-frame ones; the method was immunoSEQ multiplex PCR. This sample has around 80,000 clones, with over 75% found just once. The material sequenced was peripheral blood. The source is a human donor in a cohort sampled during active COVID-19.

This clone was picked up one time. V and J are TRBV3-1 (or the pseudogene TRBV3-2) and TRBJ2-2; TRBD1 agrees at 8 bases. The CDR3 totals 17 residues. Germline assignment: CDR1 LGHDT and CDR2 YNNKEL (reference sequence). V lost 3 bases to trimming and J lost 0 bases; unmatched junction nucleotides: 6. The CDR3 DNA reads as TGTGCCAGCAGCCAGGTCCGGGACAGGCCGAACACCGGGGAGCTGTTTTTT. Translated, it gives CASSQVRDRPNTGELFF.

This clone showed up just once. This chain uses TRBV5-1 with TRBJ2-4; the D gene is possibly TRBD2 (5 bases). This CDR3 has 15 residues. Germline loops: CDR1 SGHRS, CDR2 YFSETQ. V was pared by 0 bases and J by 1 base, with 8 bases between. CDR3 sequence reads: CASSLDGSAKNIQYF. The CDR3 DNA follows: TGCGCCAGCAGCTTGGATGGGAGTGCCAAAAACATTCAGTACTTC.

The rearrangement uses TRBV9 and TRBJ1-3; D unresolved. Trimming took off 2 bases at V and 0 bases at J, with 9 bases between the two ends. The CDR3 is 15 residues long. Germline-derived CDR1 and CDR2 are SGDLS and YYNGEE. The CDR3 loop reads CASSVDGSSGNTIYF. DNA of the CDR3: TGTGCCAGCAGCGTCGACGGGAGCTCTGGAAACACCATATATTTT.

The CDR3 coding sequence is TGTGCCAGCAGCTCGGGACTAGCGGGGTCCGGTGAGCAGTTCTTC. Protein sequence: CASSSGLAGSGEQFF. The chain carries TRBV3-1 (or the pseudogene TRBV3-2) and TRBJ2-1, with 13 bases fitting TRBD2. Germline lookup yields CDR1 LGHDT and CDR2 YNNKEL (reference sequence). Unmatched junction bases numbered 7, after V lost 5 bases and J lost 9 bases. The length of the CDR3 is 15 residues.

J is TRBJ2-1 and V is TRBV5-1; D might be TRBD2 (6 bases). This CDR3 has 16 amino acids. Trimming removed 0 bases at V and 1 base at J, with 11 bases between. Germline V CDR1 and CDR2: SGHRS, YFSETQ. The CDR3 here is CASSLEASASYNEQFF. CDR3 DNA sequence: TGCGCCAGCAGCTTGGAGGCTAGCGCATCCTACAATGAGCAGTTCTTC.

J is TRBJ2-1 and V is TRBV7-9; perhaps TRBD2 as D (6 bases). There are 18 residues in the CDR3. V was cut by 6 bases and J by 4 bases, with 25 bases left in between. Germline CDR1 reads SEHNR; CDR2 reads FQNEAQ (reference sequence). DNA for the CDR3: TGTGCCAGCAGTCTTTGGGGGAGGTCCGACCCCCTGTACAATGAGCAGTTCTTC. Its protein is CASSLWGRSDPLYNEQFF.

This CDR3 is CSVEGTGRTDTQYF. CDR3 sequence (DNA): TGCAGCGTTGAGGGGACAGGGAGGACAGATACGCAGTATTTT. This chain uses TRBV29-1 with TRBJ2-3, with TRBD1 matching over 9 bases. Germline values: CDR1 SQVTM, CDR2 ANQGSEA. The V gene end was trimmed by 3 bases and the J gene end by 3 bases; junction bases not matched to a gene: 4. The CDR3 is made up of 14 amino acids.

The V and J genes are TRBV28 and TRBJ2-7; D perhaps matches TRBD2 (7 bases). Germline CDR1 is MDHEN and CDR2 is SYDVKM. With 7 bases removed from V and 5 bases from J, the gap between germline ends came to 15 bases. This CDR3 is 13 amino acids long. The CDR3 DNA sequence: TGTGCCAGCAATGTGGGGGGGGGCAACGAGCAGTACTTC. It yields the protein CASNVGGGNEQYF.

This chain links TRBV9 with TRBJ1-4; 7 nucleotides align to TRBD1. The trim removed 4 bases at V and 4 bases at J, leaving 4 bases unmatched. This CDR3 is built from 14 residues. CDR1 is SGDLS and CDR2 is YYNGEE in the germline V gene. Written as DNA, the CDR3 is TGTGCCAGCAGCCGACAGGGCTTTAATGAAAAACTGTTTTTT. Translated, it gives CASSRQGFNEKLFF.

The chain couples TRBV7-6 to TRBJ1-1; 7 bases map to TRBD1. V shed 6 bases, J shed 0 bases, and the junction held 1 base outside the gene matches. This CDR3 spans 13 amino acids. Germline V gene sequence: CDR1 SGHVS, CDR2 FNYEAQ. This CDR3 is CASSDRVNTEAFF. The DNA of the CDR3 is TGTGCCAGCAGTGACAGGGTGAACACTGAAGCTTTCTTT.

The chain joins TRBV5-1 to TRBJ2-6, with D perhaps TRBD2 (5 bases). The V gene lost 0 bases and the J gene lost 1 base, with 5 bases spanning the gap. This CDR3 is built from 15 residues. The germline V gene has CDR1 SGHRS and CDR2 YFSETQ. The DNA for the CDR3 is TGCGCCAGCAGCTTGGCGGGGTCTGGGGCCAACGTCCTGACTTTC. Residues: CASSLAGSGANVLTF.

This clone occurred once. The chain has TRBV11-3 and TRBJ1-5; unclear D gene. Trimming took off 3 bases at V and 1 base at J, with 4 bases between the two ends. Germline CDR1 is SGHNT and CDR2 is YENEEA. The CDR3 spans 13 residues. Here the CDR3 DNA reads TGTGCCAGCAGCTTTCTCAGCAATCAGCCCCAGCATTTT. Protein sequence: CASSFLSNQPQHF.

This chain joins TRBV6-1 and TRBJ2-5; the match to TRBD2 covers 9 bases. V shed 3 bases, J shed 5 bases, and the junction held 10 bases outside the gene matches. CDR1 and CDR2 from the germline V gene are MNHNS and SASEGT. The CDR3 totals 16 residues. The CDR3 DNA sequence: TGTGCCAGCAGTGAGAAGCGGGGGGCCCGCGGGGAGACCCAGTACTTC. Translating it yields CASSEKRGARGETQYF.

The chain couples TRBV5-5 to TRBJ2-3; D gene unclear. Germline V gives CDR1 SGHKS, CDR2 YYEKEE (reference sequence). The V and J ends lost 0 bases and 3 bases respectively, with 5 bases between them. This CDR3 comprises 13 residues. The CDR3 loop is CASSLAGTDTQYF. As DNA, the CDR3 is TGTGCCAGCAGCTTGGCGGGTACAGATACGCAGTATTTT.